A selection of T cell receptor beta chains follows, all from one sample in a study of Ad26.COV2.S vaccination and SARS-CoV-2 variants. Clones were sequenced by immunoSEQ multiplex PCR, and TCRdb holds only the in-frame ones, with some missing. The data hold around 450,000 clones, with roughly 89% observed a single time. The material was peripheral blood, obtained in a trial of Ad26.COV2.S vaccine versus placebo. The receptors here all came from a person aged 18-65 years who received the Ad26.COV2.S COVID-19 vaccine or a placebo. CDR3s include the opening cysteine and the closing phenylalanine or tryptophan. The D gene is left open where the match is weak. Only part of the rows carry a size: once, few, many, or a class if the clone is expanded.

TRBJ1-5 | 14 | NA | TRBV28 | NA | TGTGCCAGCAGTTTGGGGGTGGGGGACCAGTCCCAGCATTTT | CASSLGVGDQSQHF
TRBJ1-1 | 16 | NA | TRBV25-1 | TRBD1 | TGTGCCAGCAAGCGAGACCCGGGACAGGGGTCCACTGAAGCTTTCTTT | CASKRDPGQGSTEAFF
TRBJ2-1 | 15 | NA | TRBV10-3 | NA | TGTGCCATCAGACCCCCCGGCGGGACGGGGGATGAGCAGTTCTTC | CAIRPPGGTGDEQFF
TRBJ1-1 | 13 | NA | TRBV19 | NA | TGTGCCAGTAGTATCACACTGTACACTGAAGCTTTCTTT | CASSITLYTEAFF
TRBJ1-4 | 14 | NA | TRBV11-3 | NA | TGTGCCAGCAGCTTCAGGGGTTCTGGGGAAAAACTGTTTTTT | CASSFRGSGEKLFF
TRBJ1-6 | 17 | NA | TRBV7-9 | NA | TGTGCCAGCAGCTTAGGAGCTTCGGCCAGTTACAATTCACCCCTCCACTTT | CASSLGASASYNSPLHF
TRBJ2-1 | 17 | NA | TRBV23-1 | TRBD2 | TGCGCCAGCAGTCAAAAGATTCTAGCGGGAGGCTACAATGAGCAGTTCTTC | CASSQKILAGGYNEQFF
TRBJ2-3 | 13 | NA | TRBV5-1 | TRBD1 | TGCGCCACCCAAGACAGGGGGTCAGATACGCAGTATTTT | CATQDRGSDTQYF
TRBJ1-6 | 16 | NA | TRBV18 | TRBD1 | TGTGCCAGCTCACCTCTCGGGACAGGGGTTTCGTCACCCCTCCACTTT | CASSPLGTGVSSPLHF
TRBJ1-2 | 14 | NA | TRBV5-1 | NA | TGCGCCAGCAGCTTGGACCCCGCCCCGGGAGGCTACACCTTC | CASSLDPAPGGYTF
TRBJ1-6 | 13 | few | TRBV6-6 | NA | TGTGCCAGCAGTTACTCAGACAATTCACCCCTCCACTTT | CASSYSDNSPLHF
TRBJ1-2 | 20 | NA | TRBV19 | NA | TGTGCCAGTAGTGGCCCCCGACAGTACTCTAACACGATCGCTAACTATGGCTACACCTTC | CASSGPRQYSNTIANYGYTF
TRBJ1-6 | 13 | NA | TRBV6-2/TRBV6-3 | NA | TGTGCCAGCAGTTACTCCGAGTATTCACCCCTCCACTTT | CASSYSEYSPLHF
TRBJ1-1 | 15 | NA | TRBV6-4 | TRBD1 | TGTGCCAGCAGTGACTACCCAGGGGGTAACACTGAAGCTTTCTTT | CASSDYPGGNTEAFF
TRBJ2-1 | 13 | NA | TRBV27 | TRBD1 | TGTGCCAGCATTACACAGGGGGGTCATGAGCAGTTCTTC | CASITQGGHEQFF
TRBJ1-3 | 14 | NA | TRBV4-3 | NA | TGCGCCAGCAGCAGCGGGGGGCTTGGAAACACCATATATTTT | CASSSGGLGNTIYF
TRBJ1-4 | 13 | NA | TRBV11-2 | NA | TGTGCCAGCAGCTTAGGCAGGGAGGGAAAACTGTTTTTT | CASSLGREGKLFF
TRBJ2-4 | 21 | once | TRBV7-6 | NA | TGTGCCAGCAGCTTAGTGTCTTTCCAACTCATTGGGGGACTAGCCAAAAACATTCAGTACTTC | CASSLVSFQLIGGLAKNIQYF
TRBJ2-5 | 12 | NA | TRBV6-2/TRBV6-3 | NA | TGTGCCAGCAGTTACAAGCAAGAGACCCAGTACTTC | CASSYKQETQYF
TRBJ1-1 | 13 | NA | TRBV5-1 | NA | TGCGCCAGCAGCGTAGGGACGCGCGCTGAAGCTTTCTTT | CASSVGTRAEAFF
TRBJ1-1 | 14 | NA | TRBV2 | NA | TGTGCCAGCAGTTCTCCGGGACAACTATCCCACGCTTTCTTT | CASSSPGQLSHAFF
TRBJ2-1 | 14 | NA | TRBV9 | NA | TGTGCCAGCAGCGTAGGGCAGGATTTCGGTGAGCAGTTCTTC | CASSVGQDFGEQFF
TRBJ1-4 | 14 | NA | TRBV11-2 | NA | TGTGCCAGCAGCTTACTTCGGCATGATGAAAAACTGTTTTTT | CASSLLRHDEKLFF
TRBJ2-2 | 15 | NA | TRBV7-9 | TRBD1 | TGTGCCAGCAGAGTAGGGACAGTCGGAGGTGGGGAGCTGTTTTTT | CASRVGTVGGGELFF
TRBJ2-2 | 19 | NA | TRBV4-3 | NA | TGCGCCAGCAGCCAAGATAGGGGGGTAGCGGAGTGGAACACCGGGGAGCTGTTTTTT | CASSQDRGVAEWNTGELFF